This T cell receptor (beta chain) was found in a study of blood T cell repertoires in COVID-19. Clones were sequenced by immunoSEQ multiplex PCR, and TCRdb holds only the in-frame ones, with some missing. The data show 400,000 to 500,000 clones, approximately 90% seen once. This clone was recorded many times. The source material was PBMCs or T cells enriched from blood (not recorded which). This clonotype originated in a young woman who had been exposed to COVID-19.

The CDR3 sequence is CASSIGVLTYSPLHF. The CDR3 bases are TGTGCCAGTAGTATAGGTGTCCTAACCTACTCACCCCTCCACTTT. The rearrangement joins TRBV19 to TRBJ1-6; D uncertain. The CDR3 is 15 amino acids. V gave up 1 base and J gave up 10 bases, with 14 bases separating them. The V gene's germline CDR1 is LNHDA and CDR2 SQIVND (reference sequence).